A single T cell receptor beta chain is shown here with its context. Its matching antigen is unknown. This sample stems from a study of cytomegalovirus exposure and HLA in healthy donors. General study results and limits: Analysis performed later showed TCR beta chains linked to HLA being more clonally expanded than equally common others. A reported reduction in N-insertions relative to the approximately 670-donor mean was seen in an Asian-associated ancestry cluster in a later analysis.

With 60 Vbeta and 13 Jbeta primers, the PCR was carried out. Profiled with immunoSEQ multiplex PCR; TCRdb holds only in-frame clones, not every one. Found here are about 150,000 clones, roughly 85% of them singletons; the top ten hold around 2%. Germline CDR1 reads SGHNT; CDR2 reads YYREEE (reference sequence). V was clipped by 4 bases and J by 2 bases; unmatched bases: 13. The CDR3 is 17 residues long. This TCR was recovered from a woman aged 18-35 years in good health and CMV-seronegative. This chain uses TRBV5-4 with TRBJ2-3; 7 nucleotides line up with TRBD2. The sequencing sample was made of PBMCs. The CDR3 DNA reads TGTGCCAGCAGCCCTGGGATAATAGCGGGCGTCACAGATACGCAGTATTTT. Encoded protein: CASSPGIIAGVTDTQYF. The entire variable domain, with the rest obtained from reference TRBV5-4 and TRBJ2-3, is as follows: ETGVTQSPTHLIKTRGQQVTLRCSSQSGHNTVSWYQQALGQGPQFIFQYYREEENGRGNFPPRFSGLQFPNYSSELNVNALELDDSALYLCASSPGIIAGVTDTQYFGPGTRLTVL.